The TCR beta chain described here comes from a study of T cell repertoires in ileal Crohn's disease. Study-wide context: M6 samples are neoterminal ileum biopsies from postoperative colonoscopy.

Only in-frame clones appear in the TCRdb table, and some are missing; sequencing was by immunoSEQ multiplex PCR. Of more than 60,000 clones listed, roughly 91% are singletons. V lost 3 bases and J lost 2; bases outside the gene matches: 5. This CDR3 comprises 15 residues. From germline, CDR1 is SGHTS and CDR2 YDEGEE. Indicated time point: neoterminal ileum biopsy at postoperative endoscopy, about 6 months after surgery. Sequencing used ileal tissue. The clonotype was recovered from an adult with Crohn's disease. The V gene is TRBV5-8, the J gene TRBJ1-5, with TRBD1 identical over 7 bases. The CDR3 region is CASSWTGVGNQPQHF. CDR3 nucleotides: TGTGCCAGCAGCTGGACAGGAGTGGGCAATCAGCCCCAGCATTTT.